The following is a TCR beta chain sequence with its context. The antigen is undetermined. These data are taken from a study of T-cell reconstitution after alpha-beta-depleted transplantation in children. Study findings and constraints: Hyperexpanded clones declined; after one year, newly produced T cells mostly supplied diversity. At day 60, the high TCRbeta diversity found in some patients originated from recipient T cells and thymic progenitors that had survived. Several hundred expanded graft clones reportedly were the source of alpha-beta T cells about two months after transplant.

Unique molecular identifiers were incorporated into the prepared TCRbeta library. MiXCR was run by TCRdb on the PCR reads, yielding one entry per CDR3 protein. The sample has under 100,000 distinct CDR3 sequences, about 14% seen once. There are 16 residues in the CDR3. V shed 6 bases and J 2 bases; nucleotides not matched to a gene: 7. Germline V CDR1 and CDR2: MNHEY, SMNVEV (reference sequence). This specimen was PBMCs, mostly from graft donor cells, taken 180 days after TCRalphabeta/CD19-depleted stem cell transplant. This receptor was taken from a male patient aged 2 to 10 who had a stem cell transplant for acute lymphoblastic leukemia, so the T cells may come from the graft donor. The chain recombines TRBV27 with TRBJ2-7, with TRBD2 matching 13 bases. The CDR3 DNA sequence: TGTGCCAGCAGCCGTGGACTAGCGGGGGTGACCTACGAGCAGTACTTC. This translates into CASSRGLAGVTYEQYF.